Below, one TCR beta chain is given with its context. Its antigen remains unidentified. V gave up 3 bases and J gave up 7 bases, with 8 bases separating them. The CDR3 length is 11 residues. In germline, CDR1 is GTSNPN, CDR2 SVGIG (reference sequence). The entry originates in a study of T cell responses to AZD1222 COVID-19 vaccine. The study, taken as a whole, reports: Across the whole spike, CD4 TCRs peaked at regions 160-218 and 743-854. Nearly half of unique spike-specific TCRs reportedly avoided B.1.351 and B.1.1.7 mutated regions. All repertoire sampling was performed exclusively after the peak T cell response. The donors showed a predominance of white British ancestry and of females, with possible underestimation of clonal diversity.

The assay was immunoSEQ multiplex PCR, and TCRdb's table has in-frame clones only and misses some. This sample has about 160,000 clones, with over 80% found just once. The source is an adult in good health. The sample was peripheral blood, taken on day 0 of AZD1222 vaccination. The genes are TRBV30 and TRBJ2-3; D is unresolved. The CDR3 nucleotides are TGTGCCTGGAGGCACAAGAATACGCAGTATTTT. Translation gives CAWRHKNTQYF.